This T cell receptor beta chain is from a study of OX40 agonist ivuxolimab in advanced cancers. Overall study context: Ivuxolimab, an antibody acting as an agonist of OX40 (CD134), was used to treat patients. Study outcomes and limitations: Part of the nonresponder group also had normalized T-cell clonal expansion that was low. Partial responders at 0.1-3.0 mg/kg showed near-lowest clonal expansion. Dosing at 0.1 to 3.0 mg/kg was accompanied by clonal expansion of CD4+ and CD8+ blood T cells by week 6.

Concerning this clone: The antigen remains undetermined.

TCRdb keeps only in-frame clones here, not all; method: immunoSEQ multiplex PCR. The sample shows roughly 76,000 clones, just over 85% of them seen only once. The material sequenced was CD4+ or CD8+ T cells sorted from blood, taken in a trial of the OX40 agonist ivuxolimab. This TCR was recovered from an adult with an advanced solid tumor such as melanoma, head and neck, liver or kidney cancer.

The DNA of the CDR3 is TGTGCCATCAGTGAGTCGGTTGGACTAGCGGTCCAGACCCAGTACTTC. Translated, it gives CAISESVGLAVQTQYF. The chain has TRBV10-3 and TRBJ2-5; 10 bases are a match to TRBD2. This CDR3 comprises 16 residues. The germline V gene has CDR1 ENHRY and CDR2 SYGVKD. Germline trimming cut 0 bases from V and 6 bases from J; bases unmatched to any gene: 7.